The rows below give T cell receptor beta chains drawn from one sample of a study of graft-versus-host responses after intestinal transplantation. Sequencing used immunoSEQ multiplex PCR; TCRdb keeps in-frame clones, though not all of them. The sample lists about 19,000 clones, approximately 86% occurring once. The sample in question was bone marrow, obtained roughly 130 days after transplant. These receptors were collected from a human patient who received an intestinal transplant, so some T cells may come from the graft donor. Each CDR3 is given with its conserved first and last residue. D genes are given only for firm matches. The size of a clone is reported for some rows only, either as once, few or many, or as a class for expanded clones.

size	length	V	D	J	CDR3	DNA
.	15	TRBV6-5	TRBD1	TRBJ1-5	CASSYAGTGYQPQHF	TGTGCCAGCAGTTACGCCGGGACAGGGTATCAGCCCCAGCATTTT
.	14	TRBV7-8	TRBD1	TRBJ2-7	CASSDRDRVYEQYF	TGTGCCAGCAGCGACCGGGACAGGGTTTACGAGCAGTACTTC
.	14	TRBV19	.	TRBJ1-3	CASTMRGRGSTIYF	TGTGCCAGTACTATGAGGGGCCGTGGAAGCACCATATATTTT
.	16	TRBV18	.	TRBJ1-1	CASSPSENRGSAEAFF	TGTGCCAGCTCACCTAGCGAGAATAGGGGGAGCGCTGAAGCTTTCTTT
.	14	TRBV7-9	.	TRBJ2-7	CASSLVAGTYEQYF	TGTGCCAGCAGCTTAGTCGCAGGGACCTACGAGCAGTACTTC
.	12	TRBV7-9	.	TRBJ2-7	CASRGGQLKQYF	TGTGCCAGCAGGGGCGGACAGCTCAAGCAGTACTTC
.	14	TRBV7-8	.	TRBJ1-4	CASSLARDEEKLFF	TGTGCCAGCAGCTTAGCGAGGGACGAGGAAAAACTGTTTTTT
.	13	TRBV30	TRBD2	TRBJ2-1	CAWSKSGGGPRFF	TGTGCCTGGAGTAAGTCCGGGGGGGGCCCAAGGTTCTTC
.	14	TRBV6-5	TRBD2	TRBJ2-7	CASGSGGMAYEQYF	TGTGCCAGCGGGTCGGGGGGGATGGCCTACGAGCAGTACTTC
few	13	TRBV27	TRBD1	TRBJ2-7	CASSLSGQGLTYF	TGTGCCAGCAGTTTATCGGGACAGGGCCTGACTTACTTC
.	15	TRBV5-6	TRBD2	TRBJ2-1	CASSLSREVYNEQFF	TGTGCCAGCAGCTTGTCGCGGGAGGTTTACAATGAGCAGTTCTTC
once	12	TRBV5-4	.	TRBJ2-7	CASSYGPDEQYF	TGCGCCAGCAGCTACGGACCTGACGAGCAGTACTTC